These 12 T cell receptor beta chains were all obtained from the same sample, sequenced in a study of T cells in Graves' hyperthyroidism and ophthalmopathy. Amplification yielded TCR beta CDR3 regions, with RNA transcripts as the source. HTBI primers were employed in a first-round RT-PCR of the TCR CDR3. TCRdb independently ran MiXCR on the multiplex PCR reads; one entry per CDR3 protein. The sample has 460,000 or so distinct CDR3 sequences; approximately 15% are singletons. Sequences were obtained from blood. These receptors were obtained from a woman in her late teens or twenties with Graves' hyperthyroidism.

This clonotype was counted once. The gene calls are TRBV12-3 or TRBV12-4 and TRBJ1-1, with D tentatively TRBD1 (5 bases). The CDR3 is 14 amino acids. The germline V and J ends were trimmed by 6 bases and 0 bases, with 11 bases remaining between them. The chain's CDR3 is CASSRRGMNTEAFF. Here the CDR3 DNA reads TGTGCCAGCAGCCGCCGGGGGATGAACACTGAAGCTTTCTTT.

In this sample, this clonotype turned up many times. The CDR3 protein is CASSLDLGAGGRPQHF. Written as DNA, the CDR3 is TGTGCCAGCAGTTTAGACTTAGGCGCAGGGGGGCGGCCCCAGCATTTT. V gene TRBV12-3 or TRBV12-4 combines with J gene TRBJ1-5, with TRBD1 matching over 7 bases. The CDR3 has 16 amino acids. Losses at the gene ends were 1 base for V and 9 bases for J; bases not matched to a gene: 12.

This clonotype was seen only a few times. This clone may be a read error of a much larger clone one base away. This chain joins TRBV12-3 or TRBV12-4 and TRBJ2-2; 12 positions match TRBD2. The CDR3 has 16 residues. The CDR3 here is CASSPRTSGNIGELFF. In nucleotides, the CDR3 is TGTGCCAGCAGCCCCAGGACTAGCGGGAACATCGGGGAGCTGTTTTTT.

For this clonotype: A clone one base away is much larger, so this may be a read error. This chain joins TRBV5-5 and TRBJ2-5; possible D gene TRBD1, 6 bases. V dropped 4 bases and J dropped 4 bases, with 17 bases sitting between them. Germline V gene sequence: CDR1 SGHKS, CDR2 YYEKEE (reference sequence). This CDR3 has 15 residues. The CDR3 DNA follows: TGTGCCAGCAGCGTACAACAGGGTATCCGAGAGACCCAGTACTTC. Translation gives CASSVQQGIRETQYF.

For this clonotype: Since a much larger clone is just one base distant, this may be a read error. The rearrangement joins TRBV12-3 or TRBV12-4 to TRBJ1-3; D perhaps matches TRBD1 (5 bases). This CDR3 has 15 residues. The CDR3 sequence: CANSPNQGAGNTIYF. CDR3 nucleotide sequence: TGTGCCAACAGTCCCAATCAGGGAGCTGGAAACACCATATATTTT.

This clonotype was observed a few times. V usage is TRBV30 and J usage is TRBJ2-7, with TRBD2 as a possible D gene (6 bases). The CDR3 sequence is 13 residues long. The germline V and J ends were trimmed by 4 bases and 3 bases, with 13 bases remaining between them. Germline CDR1 is GTSNPN and CDR2 is SVGIG (reference sequence). CDR3 amino acids: CAWNTGTLYEQYF. CDR3 DNA sequence: TGTGCCTGGAACACCGGGACTCTCTACGAGCAGTACTTC.

In its sample, this clonotype was seen many times. The rearrangement links TRBV20-1 to TRBJ1-6; D possibly corresponds to TRBD1 (6 bases). The V and J ends lost 4 bases and 1 base respectively, with 11 bases between them. The germline gives CDR1 DFQATT, CDR2 SNEGSKA (reference sequence). The CDR3 has 15 residues. The CDR3 DNA reads TGCAGTGCTACAAAGGGGGGTTCCTATAATTCACCCCTCCACTTT. Translation gives CSATKGGSYNSPLHF.

This clonotype was seen a handful of times. The chain carries TRBV4-1 and TRBJ2-1; D ambiguous. Trimming left V 2 bases short and J 8 bases short, with 10 bases between. Germline CDR1 reads MGHRA; CDR2 reads YSYEKL. The CDR3 extends over 13 amino acids. CDR3 amino acids: CASSQMYLDEQFF. DNA for the CDR3: TGCGCCAGCAGCCAAATGTATCTTGATGAGCAGTTCTTC.

The V and J genes are TRBV7-8 and TRBJ2-1; TRBD2 matches at 8 bases. With 0 bases clipped from V and 13 bases from J, the junction kept 5 bases outside the gene matches. The CDR3 runs 13 residues. Per germline, CDR1 SGHVS and CDR2 FQNEAQ. CDR3 coding DNA: TGTGCCAGCAGCTTAGCGGAACGGACTAGCCAGTTCTTC. Translated, it gives CASSLAERTSQFF. Full variable domain (outside the CDR3, taken from reference TRBV7-8 and TRBJ2-1): GAGVSQSPRYKVAKRGQDVALRCDPISGHVSLFWYQQALGQGPEFLTYFQNEAQLDKSGLPSDRFFAERPEGSVSTLKIQRTQQEDSAVYLCASSLAERTSQFFGPGTRLTVL.

The genes are TRBV12-3 or TRBV12-4 and TRBJ2-2; the match to TRBD2 covers 9 bases. V lost 3 bases to trimming and J lost 5 bases; unmatched junction nucleotides: 4. The CDR3 is 15 residues long. This chain's CDR3 is CASSFPTSGTGELFF. In DNA, the CDR3 is TGTGCCAGCAGTTTCCCCACTAGCGGGACCGGGGAGCTGTTTTTT.

This rearrangement joins TRBV6-1 to TRBJ1-5; TRBD1 is a possible D gene (5 bases). The germline CDR1 and CDR2 sequences are MNHNS and SASEGT. The CDR3 totals 15 residues. Trimming shortened V by 6 bases and J by 5 bases, and 17 bases separated the two germline ends. In DNA, the CDR3 is TGTGCCAGCAGCACCGGATATCGGGGCGATCAGCCCCAGCATTTT. The encoded protein is CASSTGYRGDQPQHF.

This clonotype turned up a few times. This rearrangement joins TRBV24-1 to TRBJ2-3; D is possibly TRBD2 (5 bases). The V gene lost 5 bases and the J gene lost 1 base, with 24 bases spanning the gap. CDR3 length equals 19 residues. CDR1 and CDR2 (germline): KGHDR, SFDVKD. The CDR3 reads CATSAILSPREGRTDTQYF. The CDR3 bases are TGTGCCACCAGTGCCATATTAAGTCCACGGGAAGGTCGCACAGATACGCAGTATTTT.